A selection of T cell receptor beta chains follows, all from one sample in a study of T cells in Graves' hyperthyroidism and ophthalmopathy. From the multiplex PCR reads, TCRdb called clonotypes with MiXCR, one entry per CDR3 protein. The data show about 600,000 distinct CDR3 sequences, around 16% seen once. Specimen: blood. These TCRs come from a woman aged 40 to 50 with Graves' ophthalmopathy. Both conserved end residues are part of each CDR3. D genes are given only for firm matches. The size of a clone is reported for some rows only, either as once, few or many, or as a class for expanded clones.

V gene	clone size	CDR3 length	D gene	J gene	CDR3 protein	CDR3 DNA
TRBV5-1	many	16	.	TRBJ2-5	CASRRGYGDYQETQYF	TGCGCCAGCAGGAGAGGATATGGGGACTACCAAGAGACCCAGTACTTC
TRBV30	many	12	.	TRBJ1-6	CAWTRGASPLHF	TGTGCCTGGACCCGGGGGGCCTCACCCCTCCACTTT
TRBV30	few	14	.	TRBJ1-6	CAWKTWAIGSPLHF	TGTGCCTGGAAAACTTGGGCAATTGGGTCACCCCTCCACTTT
TRBV7-9	many	17	.	TRBJ2-1	CASSPSNVPSSYNEQFF	TGTGCCAGCAGCCCGTCAAACGTACCAAGCTCCTACAATGAGCAGTTCTTC
TRBV20-1	many	14	.	TRBJ2-7	CSARLPGLSYEQYF	TGCAGTGCTAGACTACCGGGACTTTCCTACGAGCAGTACTTC
TRBV18	.	16	TRBD2	TRBJ2-1	CASSPTGLAGGHEQFF	TGTGCCAGCTCACCTACGGGACTAGCGGGGGGGCATGAGCAGTTCTTC
TRBV5-1	.	18	.	TRBJ2-5	CASSLGPSTSLTQETQYF	TGCGCCAGCAGCTTGGGGCCTAGCACGTCCTTAACCCAAGAGACCCAGTACTTC
TRBV20-1	.	13	TRBD2	TRBJ2-1	CSASLVAGSEQFF	TGCAGTGCTAGCTTGGTAGCGGGAAGTGAGCAGTTCTTC
TRBV7-2	.	17	.	TRBJ2-6	CASSWGPGNSGANVLTF	TGTGCCAGCAGCTGGGGGCCTGGAAACTCTGGGGCCAACGTCCTGACTTTC
TRBV12-3/TRBV12-4	many	17	TRBD1	TRBJ1-5	CASSINYGGQGHQPQHF	TGTGCCAGCAGTATCAACTACGGGGGACAGGGCCATCAGCCCCAGCATTTT
TRBV4-1	once	15	.	TRBJ2-1	CASSQLTGSYNEQFF	TGCGCCAGCAGCCAGCTGACGGGGTCCTACAATGAGCAGTTCTTC
TRBV7-3	many	14	.	TRBJ2-1	CASSRPSPGNEQFF	TGTGCCAGCAGCCGCCCCAGTCCGGGCAATGAGCAGTTCTTC
TRBV29-1	few	15	TRBD1	TRBJ1-2	CSVADRGRVGYGYTF	TGCAGCGTAGCTGACAGGGGGCGCGTAGGCTATGGCTACACCTTC
TRBV10-3	.	13	.	TRBJ2-1	CAISGIKDTEQFF	TGTGCCATCAGTGGTATTAAGGACACGGAGCAGTTCTTC
TRBV5-1	many	15	TRBD1	TRBJ1-2	CASSLGTGGLYGYTF	TGCGCCAGCAGCTTGGGGACAGGGGGCCTCTATGGCTACACCTTC
TRBV20-1	many	15	TRBD1	TRBJ1-1	CSALPGQGATTEAFF	TGCAGTGCTCTGCCTGGACAGGGGGCTACCACTGAAGCTTTCTTT
TRBV20-1	many	12	.	TRBJ1-2	CSASKGGNGYTF	TGCAGTGCTAGTAAGGGAGGGAATGGCTACACCTTC
TRBV6-1	few	16	TRBD2	TRBJ2-1	CASIGLAGGSSNEQFF	TGTGCCAGCATCGGATTAGCGGGAGGCTCTTCCAATGAGCAGTTCTTC
TRBV7-7	many	18	TRBD1	TRBJ2-3	CASTFTTGTGGRTDTQYF	TGTGCTAGCACCTTCACAACTGGGACAGGGGGTAGGACAGATACGCAGTATTTT
TRBV10-3	once	16	TRBD1	TRBJ2-7	CAVSSRLGQGPYEQYF	TGTGCCGTCAGTTCACGTTTGGGACAGGGTCCCTACGAGCAGTACTTC
TRBV12-3/TRBV12-4	many	14	TRBD1	TRBJ2-1	CASRERDRENEQFF	TGTGCCAGCCGAGAGCGGGACAGGGAGAATGAGCAGTTCTTC
TRBV6-1	.	14	.	TRBJ2-2	CASSVRGFTGELFF	TGTGCCAGCAGCGTGAGGGGTTTTACCGGGGAGCTGTTTTTT
TRBV20-1	.	14	TRBD1	TRBJ1-6	CSARTGEGFIPLHF	TGCAGTGCGAGGACAGGGGAAGGATTCATACCCCTCCACTTT
TRBV30	many	13	.	TRBJ2-3	CAWLGQSTDTQYF	TGTGCCTGGCTCGGACAGAGCACAGATACGCAGTATTTT
TRBV2	many	14	TRBD2	TRBJ2-1	CASRILAGGHEQFF	TGTGCCAGCAGAATACTAGCGGGAGGACATGAGCAGTTCTTC
TRBV11-2	.	15	.	TRBJ2-3	CASIQGPQAYNTQYF	TGTGCCAGCATCCAAGGACCCCAGGCCTACAATACGCAGTATTTT
TRBV5-6	.	13	.	TRBJ2-1	CASSFSSGTPQFF	TGTGCCAGCAGCTTCTCGTCCGGGACACCTCAGTTCTTC
TRBV24-1	many	18	TRBD2	TRBJ2-1	CATSDLSSGRGGRNEQFF	TGTGCCACCAGTGATTTGAGTAGCGGGAGAGGTGGTCGCAATGAGCAGTTCTTC
TRBV20-1	.	14	.	TRBJ2-2	CSAREALNTGELFF	TGCAGTGCTAGAGAGGCCTTGAACACCGGGGAGCTGTTTTTT
TRBV15	many	13	.	TRBJ2-3	CATSRGHSDTQYF	TGTGCCACCAGCAGAGGACACTCAGATACGCAGTATTTT
TRBV20-1	many	14	TRBD1	TRBJ1-2	CSAPRTGGDYGYTF	TGCAGTGCTCCCCGGACAGGGGGAGACTATGGCTACACCTTC
TRBV20-1	few	16	.	TRBJ1-5	CSARASGAVGNQPQHF	TGCAGTGCTAGGGCATCAGGGGCGGTTGGCAATCAGCCCCAGCATTTT
TRBV11-2	many	15	TRBD1	TRBJ2-7	CASSLGQGGWREQYF	TGTGCCAGCAGCTTAGGACAGGGGGGATGGCGCGAGCAGTACTTC
TRBV27	few	13	.	TRBJ2-3	CASRQVNADTQYF	TGTGCCAGCAGACAGGTCAATGCAGATACGCAGTATTTT
TRBV10-3	many	13	.	TRBJ1-2	CAIRDDQNYGYTF	TGTGCCATCCGGGACGATCAGAACTATGGCTACACCTTC
TRBV12-3/TRBV12-4	few	14	.	TRBJ1-2	CASSPGHTLYGYTF	TGTGCCAGCAGTCCCGGACACACACTCTATGGCTACACCTTC
TRBV20-1	many	14	.	TRBJ1-1	CSASPGPVNTEAFF	TGCAGTGCTAGTCCGGGACCGGTGAACACTGAAGCTTTCTTT
TRBV11-2	.	12	.	TRBJ2-5	CASSPWGGTQYF	TGTGCCAGCAGCCCTTGGGGAGGGACCCAGTACTTC
TRBV11-2	many	12	.	TRBJ1-3	CASSFIGNTIYF	TGTGCCAGCAGCTTCATTGGAAACACCATATATTTT
TRBV28	many	15	TRBD2	TRBJ2-2	CATLAGGRDTGELFF	TGTGCCACCCTAGCGGGAGGGCGGGACACCGGGGAGCTGTTTTTT
TRBV28	many	17	TRBD1	TRBJ2-5	CASSDIPGTGGEETQYF	TGTGCCAGCAGTGATATCCCGGGGACAGGGGGGGAAGAGACCCAGTACTTC
TRBV6-5	few	16	TRBD2	TRBJ2-2	CASSYGATSFSGELFF	TGTGCCAGCAGTTACGGGGCGACTAGCTTTAGCGGGGAGCTGTTTTTT
TRBV12-3/TRBV12-4	many	15	TRBD1	TRBJ2-2	CASSPLTGATGELFF	TGTGCCAGCAGTCCCTTGACAGGGGCCACCGGGGAGCTGTTTTTT
TRBV10-2	many	15	TRBD1	TRBJ1-2	CASSEASGTGTSYTF	TGCGCCAGCAGTGAAGCCTCCGGGACAGGGACCTCCTACACCTTC
TRBV5-1	many	15	TRBD2	TRBJ2-1	CASSLPSGGANEQFF	TGCGCCAGCAGCTTACCTAGCGGGGGGGCCAATGAGCAGTTCTTC
TRBV25-1	.	14	TRBD2	TRBJ2-1	CASSLHGGVQEQFF	TGTGCCAGCAGCCTGCATGGGGGGGTACAGGAGCAGTTCTTC
TRBV20-1	many	16	.	TRBJ1-5	CSARDGLGGGNQPQHF	TGCAGTGCTAGAGATGGCCTAGGCGGGGGCAATCAGCCCCAGCATTTT
TRBV20-1	few	15	TRBD1	TRBJ1-6	CSARDFGTGDSPLHF	TGCAGTGCTAGAGATTTCGGAACAGGGGATTCACCCCTCCACTTT
TRBV18	few	18	TRBD2	TRBJ2-7	CASSPGTSGRAPSYEQYF	TGTGCCAGCTCACCAGGGACTAGCGGGAGGGCCCCGTCCTACGAGCAGTACTTC
TRBV28	many	12	TRBD2	TRBJ2-1	CASSLIAGPGFF	TGTGCCAGCAGTCTGATAGCGGGTCCGGGGTTCTTC
TRBV20-1	.	11	.	TRBJ2-1	CSAPSPNEQFF	TGCAGTGCCCCCTCTCCCAATGAGCAGTTCTTC
TRBV11-2	.	14	.	TRBJ2-2	CASSYGGLNGELFF	TGTGCCAGCAGCTACGGGGGGCTGAACGGGGAGCTGTTTTTT
TRBV10-1	many	15	TRBD2	TRBJ2-1	CASSETAGEAAEQFF	TGCGCCAGCAGTGAAACAGCGGGAGAGGCGGCTGAGCAGTTCTTC